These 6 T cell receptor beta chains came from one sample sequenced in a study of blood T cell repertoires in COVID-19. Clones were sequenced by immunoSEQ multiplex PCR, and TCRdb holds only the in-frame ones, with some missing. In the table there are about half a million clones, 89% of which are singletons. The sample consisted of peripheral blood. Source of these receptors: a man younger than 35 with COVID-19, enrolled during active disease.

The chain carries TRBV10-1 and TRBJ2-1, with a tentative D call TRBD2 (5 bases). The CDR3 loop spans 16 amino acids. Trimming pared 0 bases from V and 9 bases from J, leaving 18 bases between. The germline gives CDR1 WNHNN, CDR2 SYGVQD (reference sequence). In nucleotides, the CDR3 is TGCGCCAGCAGTGAGTCGAAAGCGGCCCTCGGTCGTGAGCAGTTCTTC. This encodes CASSESKAALGREQFF.

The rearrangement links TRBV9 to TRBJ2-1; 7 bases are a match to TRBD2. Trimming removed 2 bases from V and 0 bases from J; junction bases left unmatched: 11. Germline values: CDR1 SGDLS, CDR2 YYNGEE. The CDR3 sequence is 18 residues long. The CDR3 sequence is CASSVEPTSRSSYNEQFF. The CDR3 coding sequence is TGTGCCAGCAGCGTGGAGCCGACTAGCAGGAGCTCCTACAATGAGCAGTTCTTC.

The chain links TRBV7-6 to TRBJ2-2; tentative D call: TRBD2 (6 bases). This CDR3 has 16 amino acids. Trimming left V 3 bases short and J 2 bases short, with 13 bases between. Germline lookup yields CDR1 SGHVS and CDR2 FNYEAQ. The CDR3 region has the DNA TGTGCCAGCAGCTTGATATCGGGGGTAAACACCGGGGAGCTGTTTTTT. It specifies CASSLISGVNTGELFF. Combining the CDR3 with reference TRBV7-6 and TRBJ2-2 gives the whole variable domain GAGVSQSPRYKVTKRGQDVALRCDPISGHVSLYWYRQALGQGPEFLTYFNYEAQQDKSGLPNDRFSAERPEGSISTLTIQRTEQRDSAMYRCASSLISGVNTGELFFGEGSRLTVL.

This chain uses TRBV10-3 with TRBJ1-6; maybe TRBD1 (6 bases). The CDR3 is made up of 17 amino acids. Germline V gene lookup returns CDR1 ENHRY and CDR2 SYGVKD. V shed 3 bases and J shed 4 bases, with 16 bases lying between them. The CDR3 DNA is TGTGCCATCAGTGAATTCGAGCAGGGGCGATATAATTCACCCCTCCACTTT. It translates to CAISEFEQGRYNSPLHF.

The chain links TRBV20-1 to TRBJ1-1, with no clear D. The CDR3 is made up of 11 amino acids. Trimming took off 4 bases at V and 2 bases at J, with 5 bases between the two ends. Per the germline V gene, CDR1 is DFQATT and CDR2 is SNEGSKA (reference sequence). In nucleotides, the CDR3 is TGCAGTGCTACCCAAAACACTGAAGCTTTCTTT. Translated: CSATQNTEAFF.

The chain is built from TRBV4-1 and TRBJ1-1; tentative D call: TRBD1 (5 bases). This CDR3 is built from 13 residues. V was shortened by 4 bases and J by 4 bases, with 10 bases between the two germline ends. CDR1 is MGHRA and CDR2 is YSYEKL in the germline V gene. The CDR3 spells CASSPPGITEAFF. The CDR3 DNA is TGCGCCAGCAGCCCTCCAGGGATCACTGAAGCTTTCTTT.